These T cell receptor beta chains were read from a single sample in a study of T cells after yellow fever vaccination. TCRdb used MiXCR to reprocess the 5' RACE reads, holding one entry per CDR3 protein. The data contain 50,000 to 60,000 distinct CDR3 sequences, around 7% of them singletons. The sample in question was CD8+ T cells not binding an NS4B(214-222) dextramer, sorted from PBMCs, obtained 45 days after the first yellow fever vaccination. These receptors all come from a man between 18 and 29 years old who received the YFV17D yellow fever vaccine. Both conserved end residues are part of each CDR3. A D gene is named only where the DNA matches it firmly. Size is omitted from some rows. Given values are once, few, many or a class for expanded clones.

D gene	V gene	clone size	J gene	CDR3 DNA	CDR3 protein
NA	TRBV4-1	many	TRBJ1-5	TGCGCCAGCAGCCAAGTTGTGGGGTCTGGGCAGCCCCAGCATTTT	CASSQVVGSGQPQHF
NA	TRBV20-1	few	TRBJ2-1	TGCAGTGCTAATATTCTGGGGGGCATAAACGGGGGCAATGAGCAGTTCTTC	CSANILGGINGGNEQFF
NA	TRBV12-3/TRBV12-4	few	TRBJ1-3	TGTGCCAGCAGTTTTGCAGGGACAGGAAACACCATATATTTT	CASSFAGTGNTIYF
NA	TRBV4-1	few	TRBJ2-5	TGCGCCAGCAGCCCGGGGGCCTTCCATGAGACCCAGTACTTC	CASSPGAFHETQYF
NA	TRBV9	many	TRBJ2-3	TGTGCCAGCAGCGTAGATGCAGGGGATACGCAGTATTTT	CASSVDAGDTQYF
NA	TRBV4-1	few	TRBJ2-4	TGCGCCAGCAGCGCTCCGGGGCCTAAAAACATTCAGTACTTC	CASSAPGPKNIQYF
TRBD1	TRBV20-1	few	TRBJ2-5	TGCAGTGCTAGAGAACGGAGATCCGGGACAGGGGTACGGGAGACCCAGTACTTC	CSARERRSGTGVRETQYF
NA	TRBV6-6	NA	TRBJ2-1	TGTGCCAGCACTACCTCAGGGCACAATGAGCAGTTCTTC	CASTTSGHNEQFF
NA	TRBV4-1	few	TRBJ1-6	TGCGCCAGCAGCCAACCAGGGGACTATAATTCACCCCTCCACTTT	CASSQPGDYNSPLHF
TRBD1	TRBV11-2	many	TRBJ2-3	TGTGCCAGCAGTGGACAGGGAAGCACAGATACGCAGTATTTT	CASSGQGSTDTQYF
NA	TRBV4-1	many	TRBJ2-7	TGCGCCAGCAGCCAAGTGATGGCAACCTACGAGCAGTACTTC	CASSQVMATYEQYF
NA	TRBV12-3/TRBV12-4	NA	TRBJ2-7	TGTGCCTGCAGTGTCGGTCTAGACGAGCAGTACTTC	CACSVGLDEQYF
NA	TRBV4-1	many	TRBJ2-3	TGCGCCAGCAGCCCCATCGGCATCTCTGGCACAGATACGCAGTATTTT	CASSPIGISGTDTQYF
TRBD1	TRBV10-3	many	TRBJ1-2	TGTGCCATCAGTGAGCGGTGGACAGGGTCTGACTATGGCTACACCTTC	CAISERWTGSDYGYTF
NA	TRBV4-1	few	TRBJ2-3	TGCGCCAGCAGCCACTACAGGACGAGCACAGATACGCAGTATTTT	CASSHYRTSTDTQYF
NA	TRBV6-4	NA	TRBJ1-1	TGTGCCAGCAGTGACTTCTTTCACGAAAGGAACACTGAAGCTTTCTTT	CASSDFFHERNTEAFF
NA	TRBV12-5	NA	TRBJ2-6	TGTGCTAGTGCCCGCACCTCAGGGTTAGGGGCCAACGTCCTGACTTTC	CASARTSGLGANVLTF
NA	TRBV5-1	many	TRBJ2-7	TGCGCCAGCAGCTTGGCAAGTGGGGACGAGCAGTACTTC	CASSLASGDEQYF
NA	TRBV20-1	NA	TRBJ2-7	TGCTGTGCTAGAGATGATTTGGAAGGGAAGGGCTACGAGCAGTACTTC	CCARDDLEGKGYEQYF
TRBD1	TRBV7-9	many	TRBJ1-2	TGTGCCAGCAGCTTGGGGACAGGTGCGTGGGATGGCTACACCTTC	CASSLGTGAWDGYTF
NA	TRBV29-1	many	TRBJ2-2	TGCAGCGTCGTGCCCTCGAACACCGGGGAGCTGTTTTTT	CSVVPSNTGELFF
TRBD1	TRBV6-2/TRBV6-3	many	TRBJ1-5	TGTGCCAGCAGGTCGACAGGGGAGGGACAGCCCCAGCATTTT	CASRSTGEGQPQHF
NA	TRBV5-1	many	TRBJ1-2	TGCGCCAGCAGCCCGTCGGGGGGAGACTATGGCTACACCTTC	CASSPSGGDYGYTF
NA	TRBV6-5	NA	TRBJ2-1	TGTGCCAGCAGTTACTTGCGGGGCTCCTACAATGAGCAGTTCTTC	CASSYLRGSYNEQFF
NA	TRBV7-3	few	TRBJ1-1	TGTGCCAGCAGCTTAGGAGCAGGGATGGTCTCTGAAGCTTTCTTT	CASSLGAGMVSEAFF
NA	TRBV27	NA	TRBJ2-1	TGTGCCAGCAGTCAGGGACGGAATGAGCAGTTCTTC	CASSQGRNEQFF
NA	TRBV9	few	TRBJ2-3	TGTGCCAGCAGCGTAGAATGGGGGCGCACTAGCACAGATACGCAGTATTTT	CASSVEWGRTSTDTQYF
NA	TRBV6-5	NA	TRBJ1-5	TGTGCCAGCAGTTACTCAGGGGGGGCCTGGCAGCCCCAGCATTTT	CASSYSGGAWQPQHF
NA	TRBV12-3/TRBV12-4	many	TRBJ1-5	TGTGCCAGCAGTTTTTTAGGACAGCCCCAGCATTTT	CASSFLGQPQHF
NA	TRBV12-3/TRBV12-4	NA	TRBJ2-7	TGTGCCAGCAGTCTCGGGGGTCCCGAGCAGTACTTC	CASSLGGPEQYF
TRBD2	TRBV4-1	many	TRBJ2-7	TGCGCCAGCAGCCAAGATATCCTAGCGGGGTCCTACGAGCAGTACTTC	CASSQDILAGSYEQYF
NA	TRBV5-5	NA	TRBJ2-2	TGTGCCAGCAGCCTCTGGGCGAACACCGGGGAGCTGTTTTTT	CASSLWANTGELFF
TRBD1	TRBV12-3/TRBV12-4	NA	TRBJ1-6	TGTGCCAGCAGTAAAGGGACAGGGAGTAATTCACCCCTCCACTTT	CASSKGTGSNSPLHF
TRBD2	TRBV6-1	medium-sized	TRBJ2-3	TGTGCCAGCAGTGAACTAGCGGGGGGGCCAGATACGCAGTATTTT	CASSELAGGPDTQYF
NA	TRBV6-2/TRBV6-3	many	TRBJ1-6	TGTGCCAGCAGTTACTCAAAGGGATCACCCCTCCACTTT	CASSYSKGSPLHF
NA	TRBV10-3	many	TRBJ1-1	TGTGCCATCAGTGAGTTCGGGGCGAGGTTAACTGAAGCTTTCTTT	CAISEFGARLTEAFF
NA	TRBV15	few	TRBJ2-2	TGTGCCACCAGCACCCGGACATACACCGGGGAGCTGTTTTTT	CATSTRTYTGELFF
TRBD2	TRBV11-2	large	TRBJ2-1	TGTGCCAGCAGCTTAGAACACCCTTGGACTAGCGGGGGGGGTTTTCTCGATGAGCAGTTCTTC	CASSLEHPWTSGGGFLDEQFF
NA	TRBV6-1	NA	TRBJ1-5	TGTGCCAGCACAACAGGGCCATATAGCAATCAGCCCCAGCATTTT	CASTTGPYSNQPQHF
NA	TRBV20-1	NA	TRBJ1-4	TGCAGTGCTCGACCCCGGGGGCTAGGGGAAAAACTGTTTTTT	CSARPRGLGEKLFF
NA	TRBV4-1	few	TRBJ2-3	TGCGCCAGCAACCAACCCCAAAGCACAGATACGCAGTATTTT	CASNQPQSTDTQYF
TRBD1	TRBV4-1	few	TRBJ1-6	TGCGCCAGCAGCCACTACGGACAGGGGGTCTCCTATAATTCACCCCTCCACTTT	CASSHYGQGVSYNSPLHF
NA	TRBV6-1	few	TRBJ1-2	TGTGCCAGCAGGAAACGGGTCCACGGGAACTATGGCTACACCTTC	CASRKRVHGNYGYTF
NA	TRBV7-9	few	TRBJ2-7	TGTGCCAGCAGCTCGGGCGGACTATTCTACGAGCAGTACTTC	CASSSGGLFYEQYF
NA	TRBV10-3	few	TRBJ2-6	TGTGCCATCAGTGGGACAGCGGGGCTTGGGGCCAACGTCCTGACTTTC	CAISGTAGLGANVLTF
TRBD1	TRBV5-1	NA	TRBJ1-6	TGCGCCAGCAGCAACCCCCGGGACAGAAGCAATAATTCACCCCTCCACTTT	CASSNPRDRSNNSPLHF
NA	TRBV5-6	few	TRBJ1-4	TGTGCCAGCAGCTTGGGGGATAATGAAAAACTGTTTTTT	CASSLGDNEKLFF
NA	TRBV5-1	few	TRBJ1-1	TGCGCCAGCAGCGGGGGGGACACTGAAGCTTTCTTT	CASSGGDTEAFF
NA	TRBV20-1	many	TRBJ2-1	TGCAGTGCTAGGCGAGTACGGGGGAAGCGGGATGAGCAGTTCTTC	CSARRVRGKRDEQFF